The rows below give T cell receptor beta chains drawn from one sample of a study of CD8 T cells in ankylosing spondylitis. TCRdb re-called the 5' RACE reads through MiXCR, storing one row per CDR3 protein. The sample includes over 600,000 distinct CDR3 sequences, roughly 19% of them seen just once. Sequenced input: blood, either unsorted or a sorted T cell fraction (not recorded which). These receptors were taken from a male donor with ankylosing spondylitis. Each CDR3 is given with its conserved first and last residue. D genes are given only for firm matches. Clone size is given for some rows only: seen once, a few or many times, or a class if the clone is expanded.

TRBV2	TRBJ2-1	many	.	TGTGCCACCCAAACCGAGACCGTGTGGAATGAGCAGTTCTTC	CATQTETVWNEQFF
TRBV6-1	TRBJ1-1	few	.	TGTGCCAGCAGTGAAAGGGTCTTTATCACTGAAGCTTTCTTT	CASSERVFITEAFF
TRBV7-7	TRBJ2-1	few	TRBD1	TGTGCTAGCAGCCCCGGGACAGGGGAAAACAATGAGCAGTTCTTC	CASSPGTGENNEQFF
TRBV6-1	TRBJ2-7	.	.	TGTGCCAGCAGCCCGAGGGGGAAGCATTACGAGCAGTACTTC	CASSPRGKHYEQYF
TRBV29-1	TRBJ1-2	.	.	TGCAGCGTTGAAGTCACAGGTACAAACTATGGCTACACCTTC	CSVEVTGTNYGYTF
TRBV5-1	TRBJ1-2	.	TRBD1	TGCGCCAGCAGCTTGGGTCGACAGGGGGAACCTGGCTACACCTTC	CASSLGRQGEPGYTF
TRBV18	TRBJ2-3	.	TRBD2	TGTGCCAGCTCCCCCTGGGGGACTAGCGGGAACACAGATACGCAGTATTTT	CASSPWGTSGNTDTQYF
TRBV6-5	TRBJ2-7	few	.	TGTGCCAGCAGTTATTCGGCAGGGGCCTCATCCTACGAGCAGTACTTC	CASSYSAGASSYEQYF
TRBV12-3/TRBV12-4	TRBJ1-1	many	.	TGTGCCAGCAGTGACATGTACACTGAAGCTTTCTTT	CASSDMYTEAFF
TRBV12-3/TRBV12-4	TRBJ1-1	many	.	TGTGCCAGCAGTTTATTGCTGGGGCTCGCTTTCTTT	CASSLLLGLAFF
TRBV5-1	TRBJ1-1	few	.	TGCGCCAGCAGCTTGACAACTGGTTCGAACACTGAAGCTTTCTTT	CASSLTTGSNTEAFF
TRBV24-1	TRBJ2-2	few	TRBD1	TGTGCCACCAGTGACTCCGGGACAGCCCCAGACACCGGGGAGCTGTTTTTT	CATSDSGTAPDTGELFF
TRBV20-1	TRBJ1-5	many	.	TGCAGTGCTAGAGTCGGGGGTTCCAATCAGCCCCAGCATTTT	CSARVGGSNQPQHF
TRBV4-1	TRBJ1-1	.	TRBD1	TGCGCCAGCAGCCAAGTTGGACGGACACAGGGGATGAACACTGAAGCTTTCTTT	CASSQVGRTQGMNTEAFF
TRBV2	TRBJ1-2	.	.	TGTGCCAGCAAGGGCAGGACATATGGCTACACCTTC	CASKGRTYGYTF
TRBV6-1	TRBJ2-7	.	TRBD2	TGTGCCAGCGCCCAAGGCTGGGAGGGCCAAGGAGGCGAGCAGTACTTC	CASAQGWEGQGGEQYF
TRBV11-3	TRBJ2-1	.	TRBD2	TGTGCCAGCAGCTTGACTAGCGGGATTCTGAATGAGCAGTTCTTC	CASSLTSGILNEQFF
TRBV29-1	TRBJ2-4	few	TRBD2	TGCAGCGTTGAAGGTAGCGGGGGGGCCAAAAACATTCAGTACTTC	CSVEGSGGAKNIQYF
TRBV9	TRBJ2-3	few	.	TGTGCCAGCAGCGTAGGAAGAGGACAGCTGACAGATACGCAGTATTTT	CASSVGRGQLTDTQYF
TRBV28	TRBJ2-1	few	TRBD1	TGTGCCAGCAGTTTACCCGGGACAGGGTACAATGAGCAGTTCTTC	CASSLPGTGYNEQFF
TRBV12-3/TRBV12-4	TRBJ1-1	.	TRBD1	TGTGCCAGCAGGCCTACAGGGGTGACTGAAGCTTTCTTT	CASRPTGVTEAFF
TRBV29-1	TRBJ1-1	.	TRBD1	TGCAGCGTTGAAGATCTGGCAGACAGGGGGAACACTGAAGCTTTCTTT	CSVEDLADRGNTEAFF
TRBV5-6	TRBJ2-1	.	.	TGTGCCAGCAGCTTGGCCTTACGGGGCAACAATGAGCAGTTCTTC	CASSLALRGNNEQFF
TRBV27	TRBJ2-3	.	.	TGTGCCAGCAGTTTAACGGGGTCCAGCACAGATACGCAGTATTTT	CASSLTGSSTDTQYF
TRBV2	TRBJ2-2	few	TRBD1	TGTGCCAGCACCCCGGGACAGGGGGCGAGTGGGGAGCTGTTTTTT	CASTPGQGASGELFF
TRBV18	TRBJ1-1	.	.	TGTGCCAGCTCAGCGACGGCCACTGAAGCTTTCTTT	CASSATATEAFF
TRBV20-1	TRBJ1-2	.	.	TGCAGTGCTAGAGACCCGGGACGGACCTTAAACTATGGCTACACCTTC	CSARDPGRTLNYGYTF
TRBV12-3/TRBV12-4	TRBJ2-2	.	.	TGTGCCAGCAGTTTCGGATCCTTCACCGGGGAGCTGTTTTTT	CASSFGSFTGELFF